This T cell receptor beta chain was retrieved from a study of cytotoxic CD8 clonotypes in ibrutinib-treated CLL. Overall study: Productive templates per sample averaged roughly 250,000; productive rearrangements, about 89,000.

Trimming cost V 4 bases and J 8 bases; bases outside gene matches: 11. The length of the CDR3 is 15 residues. Germline CDR1 and CDR2: SGHRS and YFSETQ. Study conclusions and caveats: Public clonotypes showed up rarely, and on treatment they shrank or held steady. Clonality was higher at baseline than in age-matched healthy donors and tracked circulating CD8+ T-cell counts. Ibrutinib response saw clonality rise, and progression saw it return toward baseline.

Turning to this clone: Its specificity is unknown.

The repertoire was sequenced with immunoSEQ multiplex PCR; TCRdb's copy has only in-frame clones and lacks some. The data hold about 50,000 clones, with 57% observed a single time. The material sequenced was PBMCs, taken after 24 months of ibrutinib treatment. The receptor was derived from a human donor with chronic lymphocytic leukemia. V gene TRBV5-1 combines with J gene TRBJ2-4; 8 bases line up with TRBD1. In nucleotides, the CDR3 is TGCGCCAGCAGCCCTAATGGACAGGGTGGTGACATTCAGTACTTC. Its protein product is CASSPNGQGGDIQYF.